The 29 T cell receptor beta chains reported below all come from one sample, sequenced in a study of tumor and adjacent non-tumor tissue in lung cancer. RNA was extracted from bulk tissue without any cell sorting. The library came from three nested PCR rounds adapted from ARM-PCR protocols. A single record per CDR3 protein comes from TCRdb applying MiXCR to the multiplex PCR reads. In the table there are around 86,000 distinct CDR3 sequences, 72% of which are singletons. The sequenced material came from lung tumor tissue. The receptor set was obtained from a woman in her thirties or forties with non-small cell lung cancer.

As regards this clonotype: An end of the junction differs from the germline gene, which may be a read error. The chain links TRBV29-1 to TRBJ2-7, with 9 nucleotides matching TRBD1. The CDR3 is made up of 13 amino acids. Germline CDR1 SQVTM, CDR2 ANQGSEA. This CDR3 reads CIVIDRGSFKQYF. The CDR3 DNA is TGCATCGTTATCGACAGGGGGTCTTTTAAGCAGTATTTC.

The rearrangement links TRBV7-9 to TRBJ2-3, with D hard to call. Trimming removed 3 bases at V and 2 bases at J, with 9 bases between. The CDR3 spans 14 residues. Looked up from germline, CDR1 is SEHNR and CDR2 is FQNEAQ (reference sequence). As DNA, the CDR3 is TGTGCCAGCAGCTTTGGCTCGAACACAGATACGCAGTATTTT. Amino acid sequence: CASSFGSNTDTQYF.

Worth noting for this clonotype: The junction departs from the called germline gene at one end, perhaps through a read error. This rearrangement joins TRBV2 to TRBJ2-3, with 9 bases identical to TRBD1. The CDR3 loop spans 14 amino acids. The germline CDR1 and CDR2 sequences are SNHLY and FYNNEI. The CDR3 spells CVSSEQGAGDTQYF. Written as DNA, the CDR3 is TGTGTCAGCAGTGAACAGGGGGCAGGAGATACGCAGTATTTT.

The chain is built from TRBV2 and TRBJ1-4; the D gene is possibly TRBD1 (5 bases). The germline gives CDR1 SNHLY, CDR2 FYNNEI. This CDR3 region has 13 residues. Trimming removed 8 bases at V and 5 bases at J, with 12 bases between. In DNA, the CDR3 is TGTGCCAGCCTGGGGGTTGCCAATGAAAAACTGTTTTTT. Its protein is CASLGVANEKLFF.

The chain links TRBV29-1 to TRBJ2-5, with D possibly called TRBD1 or TRBD2 (6 bases each). This CDR3 is built from 15 residues. The V gene's germline CDR1 is SQVTM and CDR2 ANQGSEA. V was trimmed by 3 bases and J by 9 bases, leaving 23 bases between them. CDR3 region: CSVDSAGSLRGAQYF. CDR3 nucleotide sequence: TGCAGCGTTGATTCTGCTGGCAGCCTGAGGGGGGCCCAGTACTTC.

With regard to this clonotype: At one of its ends the junction is not consistent with the germline gene, which may arise from a read error. Written as DNA, the CDR3 is TGTGCCAGCAGTTTAGAGTTGGCAGATAATTCACCCATCCACTTT. Its translation: CASSLELADNSPIHF. The rearrangement joins TRBV11-2 to TRBJ1-6, with D hard to call. CDR1 and CDR2 (germline): SGHAT, FQNNGV. CDR3 length: 15 amino acids.

The chain uses TRBV11-2 and TRBJ2-1; 9 nucleotides align to TRBD2. The CDR3 totals 17 residues. CDR1 and CDR2 from the germline V gene are SGHAT and FQNNGV. The V segment lost 3 bases and the J segment 10 bases; nucleotides outside the gene matches: 16. The CDR3 is CASSFRAYSGSVNEQFF. CDR3 bases: TGTGCCAGCAGCTTTCGGGCGTATAGCGGGAGTGTCAACGAGCAGTTCTTC.

Comments on this clonotype: A much larger clone lies one base from this, so it may be a read error. This rearrangement joins TRBV19 to TRBJ2-4; D is uncertain. The CDR3 length is 12 residues. CDR1 is LNHDA, CDR2 SQIVND, per germline (reference sequence). The V gene lost 9 bases and the J gene lost 3 bases, with 9 bases spanning the gap. In nucleotides, the CDR3 is TGTGCCAGCGGTCAAGGCAAAAACATTCAGTACTTC. This sequence encodes CASGQGKNIQYF.

This clonotype has a count of ten or more. The gene calls are TRBV20-1 and TRBJ1-1; D is unclear. Germline CDR1 and CDR2: DFQATT and SNEGSKA (reference sequence). The length of the CDR3 is 11 residues. V lost 5 bases, J lost 8 bases, and 12 bases lay in between. The CDR3 here is CSARIGVEAFF. For the CDR3, the DNA is TGCAGTGCTCGTATTGGAGTAGAAGCTTTCTTT.

This clonotype was detected many times. This chain uses TRBV29-1 with TRBJ2-3; D might be TRBD1 or TRBD2, each matching 5 bases. The CDR3 covers 13 residues. Germline V gene lookup returns CDR1 SQVTM and CDR2 ANQGSEA. The CDR3 bases are TGCACCACCTCGGTGGGACGCACAGATACGCAGTATTTT. The encoded protein is CTTSVGRTDTQYF.

Comments on this clonotype: Without the conserved terminal phenylalanine or tryptophan, this CDR3 likely stems from a read error. CDR3 coding DNA: TGTGCCAGCAGTTTGTCGGGGAGGGTCAATCAGCCCCAGCATTTA. Its protein is CASSLSGRVNQPQHL. The J gene is TRBJ1-5, the V gene TRBV12-3 or TRBV12-4; no reliable D call. V lost 3 bases and J lost 3, with 12 bases in between. CDR3 size: 15 residues.

Turning to this clonotype: A much larger clone differs by one base, so this may be a read error. V and J are TRBV20-1 and TRBJ1-1; a weak D match, TRBD1 (6 bases). The V and J ends lost 8 bases and 6 bases respectively, with 13 bases between them. The CDR3 sequence is 11 residues long. Germline values: CDR1 DFQATT, CDR2 SNEGSKA (reference sequence). The CDR3 here is CSPVRGAEAFF. CDR3 coding DNA: TGCAGTCCTGTTAGGGGGGCTGAAGCTTTCTTT.

A single count supports this clonotype. A read error is possible here, since a much larger clone lies one base away. The rearrangement joins TRBV5-1 to TRBJ2-5; D perhaps matches TRBD1 (5 bases). The V end lost 2 bases, the J end lost 2 bases, and 13 bases lay between the germline ends. The CDR3 extends over 15 amino acids. Germline CDR1 SGHRS, CDR2 YFSETQ. The CDR3 spells CASSFHEQAQETQYF. For the CDR3, the DNA is TGCGCCAGCAGCTTCCATGAACAGGCTCAAGAGACCCAGTACTTC.

The V call is TRBV29-1, the J call TRBJ2-5; a possible D gene is TRBD2 (5 bases). Germline CDR1 and CDR2: SQVTM and ANQGSEA. The CDR3 runs to 12 residues. V gave up 6 bases and J gave up 5 bases, with 13 bases separating them. This CDR3 reads CSVLEVPETQYF. The CDR3, as DNA: TGCAGCGTCCTGGAGGTTCCGGAGACCCAGTACTTC.

The J gene is TRBJ2-1, the V gene TRBV14, with 7 bases identical to TRBD2. From germline, CDR1 is SGHDN and CDR2 FVKESK. The CDR3 contains 16 residues. The junction had 8 bases not matched to a gene; V was cut back by 4 bases and J by 2 bases. As DNA, the CDR3 is TGTGCCAGCAGCCGTCTTCTAGCGGACCCCTACAATGAGCAGTTCTTC. Protein sequence: CASSRLLADPYNEQFF.

This clonotype was recorded only once. A much larger clone sits a single nucleotide away, making a read error possible. The chain couples TRBV5-1 to TRBJ2-1; a weak D match, TRBD1 (6 bases). CDR3 length: 14 amino acids. Per the germline V gene, CDR1 is SGHRS and CDR2 is YFSETQ. The CDR3 here is CTSSLGGQTGEQFF. CDR3 DNA: TGCACCAGCAGCTTGGGTGGACAGACTGGTGAGCAGTTCTTC.

This clonotype came up many times. The chain is built from TRBV5-1 and TRBJ2-7; 10 nucleotides line up with TRBD1. Germline CDR1 and CDR2: SGHRS and YFSETQ. The CDR3 is made up of 15 amino acids. V was pared by 4 bases and J by 6 bases, with 10 bases of the junction left unmatched. In nucleotides, the CDR3 is TGCGCCAGCAGCCCGTGGGACAGGGGTTCGGCCGAGCAGTACTTC. Its protein is CASSPWDRGSAEQYF. Drawing the rest from reference TRBV5-1 and TRBJ2-7, the complete variable domain is KAGVTQTPRYLIKTRGQQVTLSCSPISGHRSVSWYQQTPGQGLQFLFEYFSETQRNKGNFPGRFSGRQFSNSRSEMNVSTLELGDSALYLCASSPWDRGSAEQYFGPGTRLTVT.

Notes on this clonotype: The junction differs from germline at one of its ends, possibly a read error. The J gene is TRBJ2-5, the V gene TRBV28; 7 bases line up with TRBD1. The CDR3 runs 12 residues. Germline loops: CDR1 MDHEN, CDR2 SYDVKM. The CDR3, as DNA: TGTGCCACGAAGGGGGCGCGAGAGACCCAGTGCTTC. This sequence encodes CATKGARETQCF.

Notes on this clonotype: An end of the junction does not agree with germline; a read error may underlie this. This chain uses TRBV29-1 with TRBJ2-7; the D is unclear. Germline V gives CDR1 SQVTM, CDR2 ANQGSEA. CDR3 length equals 15 residues. The CDR3 nucleotides are TGCAGCGTTTCAGAGCTTATCGGGTACTCCTACGAGCGGTACTTC. Amino acids: CSVSELIGYSYERYF.

As to this clonotype: The junction differs from germline at one of its ends, possibly a read error. The chain employs TRBV28 and TRBJ2-5; 7 bases line up with TRBD1. Germline V gene data show CDR1 as MDHEN and CDR2 as SYDVKM. CDR3 length: 15 residues. The CDR3 spells CASRPTGTEQETQYF. For the CDR3, the DNA is TGTGCTAGCAGACCAACCGGGACAGAGCAAGAGACCCAGTACTTC. The complete variable domain, with remaining parts taken from reference TRBV28 and TRBJ2-5, reads DVKVTQSSRYLVKRTGEKVFLECVQDMDHENMFWYRQDPGLGLRLIYFSYDVKMKEKGDIPEGYSVSREKKERFSLILESASTNQTSMYLCASRPTGTEQETQYFGPGTRLLVL.

This clonotype was counted a single time. The junction does not match germline at one end; this may be a read error. DNA of the CDR3: TGTGCCACCAACCTTAACGCCGGGGCAGTGGAGATCCAGTACTTC. It translates to CATNLNAGAVEIQYF. The chain is built from TRBV11-1 and TRBJ2-5; D may be TRBD1 or TRBD2 (5 bases each). The CDR3 covers 15 residues. Per germline, CDR1 SGHAT and CDR2 FQDESV (reference sequence).

About this clonotype itself: A much more abundant neighbour one base away suggests this may be a read error. The CDR3 DNA is TGTGCCAGCGGTCCGGGACAGGGCTACAATGAGCAGTTCTTC. Translated: CASGPGQGYNEQFF. The rearrangement joins TRBV2 to TRBJ2-1; 9 positions agree with TRBD1. Trimming cost V 8 bases and J 3 bases; bases outside gene matches: 5. The germline V gene has CDR1 SNHLY and CDR2 FYNNEI. This CDR3 spans 14 amino acids.

CDR3 sequence: CGNSEGTPDTQYF. CDR3 coding DNA: TGTGGCAACAGTGAAGGGACACCAGATACGCAGTATTTT. This chain uses TRBV6-1 with TRBJ2-3; weak D call: TRBD1 (6 bases). This CDR3 spans 13 amino acids. CDR1 is MNHNS and CDR2 is SASEGT in the germline V gene.

As for this clonotype: As the CDR3 is not closed by the conserved phenylalanine or tryptophan, this likely results from a read error. It is unclear where the CDR3 begins or ends on the DNA, so no DNA is shown, and the CDR3 is as TCRdb lists it. The rearrangement uses TRBV28 and TRBJ2-4; TRBD1 reflects the table's D call only, with no check against the DNA. Germline V CDR1 and CDR2: MDHEN, SYDVKM. The CDR3 is 17 residues long, counting both termini. CDR3 in amino acids: CASSSERQTITKNIQYL.

As regards this clonotype: The junction differs from germline at one of its ends, possibly a read error. The J gene is TRBJ1-5, the V gene TRBV4-1; the match to TRBD1 covers 10 bases. The DNA end is a closer match to TRBJ2-3, so the J assignment may be wrong. The CDR3 runs to 16 residues. Per the germline V gene, CDR1 is MGHRA and CDR2 is YSYEKL. The CDR3 nucleotides read TGCACCAGCAGCCAAGACAGGGGGCGCGGCAATCAGCCCCAGTATTTT. This gives the protein CTSSQDRGRGNQPQYF.

Regarding this clonotype: The CDR3 carries no conserved terminal phenylalanine or tryptophan, so it likely arises from a read error. Because the CDR3's place on the DNA is in doubt, the DNA is left out and the CDR3 is given as listed by TCRdb. The rearrangement uses TRBV4-1 and TRBJ2-7; the table gives TRBD1 as D, unverified against the DNA. 11 amino acids form the CDR3, both terminal residues included. The V gene's germline CDR1 is MGHRA and CDR2 YSYEKL. The CDR3 loop is CARSHGGNEYI.

The chain combines TRBV11-2 with TRBJ2-3; possible D gene TRBD1, 6 bases. This CDR3 region has 14 residues. The germline gives CDR1 SGHAT, CDR2 FQNNGV. The CDR3 region is CVSIRTGTDSTQYF. The CDR3 DNA follows: TGTGTCAGTATCCGCACGGGCACGGACAGTACGCAGTATTTT.

Worth noting for this clonotype: A junction end diverges from the germline sequence, so it may reflect a read error. The CDR3 loop reads CARNLIGRRAQETHYF. The CDR3 nucleotides are TGTGCCCGCAACTTAATTGGGCGGAGGGCCCAAGAGACCCACTACTTC. The chain carries TRBV11-2 and TRBJ2-5, with a possible D match to TRBD2 (6 bases). Germline V gives CDR1 SGHAT, CDR2 FQNNGV. This CDR3 has 16 amino acids.

Comment on this clonotype: Being one base from a much bigger clone, this may be a read error. The genes are TRBV20-1 and TRBJ2-3, with 12 bases lining up with TRBD2. The CDR3 consists of 14 residues. CDR1 and CDR2 (germline): DFQATT, SNEGSKA (reference sequence). For the CDR3, the DNA is TGCAGTGCAAATCCTGGACTAGCGGGGACTACGCAGTTTTTT. Amino acid sequence: CSANPGLAGTTQFF.